The rows below give T cell receptor beta chains drawn from one sample of a study of blood T cell repertoires in COVID-19. Using immunoSEQ multiplex PCR, the repertoire was profiled, and TCRdb retains in-frame clones only, with some absent. The sample shows 200,000 to 250,000 clones, approximately 90% of them seen only once. Material: PBMCs or T cells enriched from blood (not recorded which). These receptors all stem from a woman in her thirties who had recovered from COVID-19. CDR3s include the opening cysteine and the closing phenylalanine or tryptophan. D genes are given only for firm matches. Clone size is given for some rows only: seen once, a few or many times, or a class if the clone is expanded.

CASSVDRAGYSPLHF,TGTGCCAGTAGTGTGGACAGGGCAGGGTATTCACCCCTCCACTTT,TRBD1,TRBV19,15,TRBJ1-6,.
CASRVSANYGYTF,TGTGCCAGCAGGGTTTCAGCTAACTATGGCTACACCTTC,.,TRBV6-6,13,TRBJ1-2,many
CASSRDSGWYEQYF,TGTGCCAGCAGTCGGGACAGTGGATGGTACGAGCAGTACTTC,TRBD1,TRBV6-2/TRBV6-3,14,TRBJ2-7,once
CASSPGSPYGYTF,TGTGCCAGCAGCCCGGGGTCTCCATATGGCTACACCTTC,.,TRBV11-2,13,TRBJ1-2,.
CASSDRMNTEAFF,TGTGCCAGCAGCGACAGAATGAACACTGAAGCTTTCTTT,.,TRBV11-2,13,TRBJ1-1,.
CASGQPGQAYEQYF,TGTGCCAGCGGACAACCGGGACAGGCCTACGAGCAGTACTTC,TRBD1,TRBV6-5,14,TRBJ2-7,.
CASSSDSSNEKLFF,TGCGCCAGCAGCTCGGACAGCTCTAATGAAAAACTGTTTTTT,.,TRBV5-1,14,TRBJ1-4,.
CASSGGTGEQYF,TGTGCCAGCAGCGGAGGGACAGGGGAGCAGTACTTC,TRBD1,TRBV5-4,12,TRBJ2-7,few
CAISEWRAYEQYF,TGTGCCATCAGTGAATGGCGGGCCTACGAGCAGTACTTC,.,TRBV10-3,13,TRBJ2-7,.
CASSVPGLADNEQFF,TGTGCCAGCAGCGTCCCGGGACTAGCGGACAATGAGCAGTTCTTC,TRBD2,TRBV5-5,15,TRBJ2-1,.
CASRSTSGSSEFF,TGTGCCAGCAGGTCAACTAGCGGGAGTTCAGAGTTCTTC,TRBD2,TRBV7-2,13,TRBJ2-1,.
CASSQFSGSYEQYF,TGCGCCAGCAGCCAATTCAGCGGGAGCTACGAGCAGTACTTC,TRBD2,TRBV4-3,14,TRBJ2-7,.
CASSLVHGLARKTGELFF,TGTGCCAGCAGCTTAGTTCATGGACTAGCGAGAAAAACCGGGGAGCTGTTTTTT,TRBD2,TRBV11-2,18,TRBJ2-2,.
CASSRPPGHNTEAFF,TGTGCCAGCAGCAGGCCTCCGGGACATAACACTGAAGCTTTCTTT,.,TRBV5-4,15,TRBJ1-1,once
CASSRPAGTVTYEQYF,TGTGCCAGCAGTCGCCCTGCCGGGACTGTCACCTACGAGCAGTACTTC,.,TRBV6-2/TRBV6-3,16,TRBJ2-7,.
CASSHTRGSTDTQYF,TGTGCCAGCAGTCACACGCGGGGTAGCACAGATACGCAGTATTTT,.,TRBV25-1,15,TRBJ2-3,.
CASSPREQGVGTEAFF,TGTGCCAGCTCACCCAGAGAACAGGGGGTAGGGACTGAAGCTTTCTTT,TRBD1,TRBV18,16,TRBJ1-1,.
CASSLVWAQVSPLHF,TGTGCCAGCAGTTTGGTTTGGGCGCAGGTATCACCCCTCCACTTT,.,TRBV28,15,TRBJ1-6,.
CAWSSGQANTEAFF,TGTGCCTGGAGCTCCGGACAGGCGAACACTGAAGCTTTCTTT,TRBD1,TRBV30,14,TRBJ1-1,.
CASTGGVPYEQYF,TGTGCCAGCACTGGCGGGGTCCCCTACGAGCAGTACTTC,.,TRBV28,13,TRBJ2-7,.
CASSRSSSGRAYEQYF,TGTGCCAGCAGTAGATCGTCTAGCGGGAGGGCCTACGAGCAGTACTTC,TRBD2,TRBV28,16,TRBJ2-7,.
CASSMDSFGYGYTF,TGTGCCAGCAGTATGGACAGTTTTGGATATGGCTACACCTTC,.,TRBV6-5,14,TRBJ1-2,.
CASSRTGSDPNQPQHF,TGTGCCAGCAGTCGTACAGGGTCGGACCCCAATCAGCCCCAGCATTTT,.,TRBV7-8,16,TRBJ1-5,.
CASSLIEQNTGELFF,TGTGCCAGCAGCTTAATCGAGCAGAACACCGGGGAGCTGTTTTTT,.,TRBV7-3,15,TRBJ2-2,.
CASSLAQGAKQPQHF,TGTGCCAGCAGCTTAGCGCAGGGTGCAAAACAGCCCCAGCATTTT,.,TRBV7-2,15,TRBJ1-5,.
CASSSRDSSFNWDTEAFF,TGTGCCAGCAGCTCACGAGACAGCTCTTTTAATTGGGACACTGAAGCTTTCTTT,.,TRBV13,18,TRBJ1-1,.
CASSQVLTGSSPLHF,TGCGCCAGCAGCCAAGTACTCACGGGATCTTCACCCCTCCACTTT,.,TRBV4-3,15,TRBJ1-6,.
CASSVLTSGRNEQFF,TGTGCCAGCAGCGTGCTCACTAGCGGGCGGAATGAGCAGTTCTTC,TRBD2,TRBV5-4,15,TRBJ2-1,.
CASSPGQGAWYF,TGTGCCAGCTCACCAGGACAGGGGGCTTGGTACTTC,TRBD1,TRBV18,12,TRBJ2-7,.
CASSGSQGSGYGYTF,TGTGCCAGCAGCGGTTCACAGGGGTCGGGCTATGGCTACACCTTC,TRBD1,TRBV9,15,TRBJ1-2,.
CASSTTGFNQPQHF,TGTGCCAGCTCCACCACGGGGTTTAATCAGCCCCAGCATTTT,.,TRBV18,14,TRBJ1-5,.
CASRTGGNYGYTF,TGTGCCAGCAGGACAGGGGGCAACTATGGCTACACCTTC,TRBD1,TRBV27,13,TRBJ1-2,.
CASSSGQGSGYTF,TGTGCCAGCAGTTCCGGACAGGGATCTGGCTACACCTTC,TRBD1,TRBV28,13,TRBJ1-2,few
CASSFSNYGYTF,TGTGCCAGCAGTTTCTCTAACTATGGCTACACCTTC,.,TRBV7-2,12,TRBJ1-2,.
CAWSKRRDTGELFF,TGTGCCTGGAGTAAACGGAGGGACACCGGGGAGCTGTTTTTT,.,TRBV30,14,TRBJ2-2,.
CASSLRLAGVPDTQYF,TGTGCCAGCAGCTTACGCCTAGCGGGAGTTCCAGATACGCAGTATTTT,TRBD2,TRBV7-3,16,TRBJ2-3,.
CASSFFRNGRAYNEQFF,TGCGCCAGCAGCTTTTTTAGAAACGGGAGGGCCTACAATGAGCAGTTCTTC,TRBD2,TRBV5-1,17,TRBJ2-1,.
CASSEGQGAGGELFF,TGCGCCAGCAGTGAAGGACAGGGGGCGGGCGGGGAGCTGTTTTTT,TRBD1,TRBV10-2,15,TRBJ2-2,.
CASSLRGGRNTEAFF,TGTGCCAGCAGTTTAAGGGGGGGGCGGAACACTGAAGCTTTCTTT,.,TRBV27,15,TRBJ1-1,.
CASSQGQGGLSQHF,TGTGCCAGCAGTCAAGGACAGGGGGGATTGTCCCAGCATTTT,TRBD1,TRBV7-2,14,TRBJ1-5,.
CASSLAGNTDTQYF,TGCGCCAGCAGCTTGGCCGGGAATACAGATACGCAGTATTTT,.,TRBV5-1,14,TRBJ2-3,.
CASSSHWTQYF,TGTGCCAGCAGCTCCCACTGGACGCAGTATTTT,.,TRBV9,11,TRBJ2-3,.
CASSQVAGDTQYF,TGTGCCAGCAGCCAGGTAGCGGGGGATACGCAGTATTTT,TRBD2,TRBV4-2,13,TRBJ2-3,.
CATSRANSGGDIQYF,TGTGCCACCAGCAGAGCTAATTCGGGAGGCGACATTCAGTACTTC,TRBD2,TRBV15,15,TRBJ2-4,.
CSVEDRGGGAGNTEAFF,TGCAGCGTTGAAGATCGTGGGGGGGGAGCAGGCAACACTGAAGCTTTCTTT,.,TRBV29-1,17,TRBJ1-1,.
CASSQDMIGGNQPQHF,TGTGCCAGCAGCCAAGATATGATTGGGGGGAATCAGCCCCAGCATTTT,.,TRBV3-1/TRBV3-2,16,TRBJ1-5,.
CASSTGQGGTEAFF,TGCGCCAGCAGCACCGGACAGGGGGGCACTGAAGCTTTCTTT,TRBD1,TRBV5-1,14,TRBJ1-1,.
CASSQATGTKNSPLHF,TGCGCCAGCAGCCAAGCCACCGGGACAAAAAATTCACCCCTCCACTTT,.,TRBV4-3,16,TRBJ1-6,.
CASSLSAGRYDGYTF,TGTGCCAGCAGCTTGAGTGCAGGGCGCTATGATGGCTACACCTTC,.,TRBV5-5,15,TRBJ1-2,.
CASSQDLDSGYTF,TGTGCCAGCAGCCAAGATCTAGACTCTGGCTACACCTTC,.,TRBV3-1/TRBV3-2,13,TRBJ1-2,.
CASSLAVETEAFF,TGTGCCAGCAGCTTAGCGGTTGAGACTGAAGCTTTCTTT,.,TRBV7-9,13,TRBJ1-1,.
CASSRRAGEFPHEQYF,TGTGCCAGCAGCCGCAGAGCGGGAGAGTTCCCCCACGAGCAGTACTTC,TRBD2,TRBV2,16,TRBJ2-7,.
CASSLMEDGYTF,TGTGCCAGCAGCTTGATGGAGGATGGCTACACCTTC,.,TRBV7-2,12,TRBJ1-2,.
CASRGQIEAFF,TGTGCCAGCAGAGGACAGATTGAAGCTTTCTTT,.,TRBV2,11,TRBJ1-1,.
CAWSRSREAFF,TGTGCCTGGAGCCGATCGCGGGAAGCTTTCTTT,.,TRBV30,11,TRBJ1-1,.
CASSFRGPNEKLFF,TGTGCCAGCAGCTTCAGGGGGCCAAATGAAAAACTGTTTTTT,TRBD1,TRBV11-2,14,TRBJ1-4,few
CASSYSPDRPREQYF,TGTGCCAGCAGTTACTCACCGGACAGGCCCCGCGAGCAGTACTTC,TRBD1,TRBV6-2/TRBV6-3,15,TRBJ2-7,.